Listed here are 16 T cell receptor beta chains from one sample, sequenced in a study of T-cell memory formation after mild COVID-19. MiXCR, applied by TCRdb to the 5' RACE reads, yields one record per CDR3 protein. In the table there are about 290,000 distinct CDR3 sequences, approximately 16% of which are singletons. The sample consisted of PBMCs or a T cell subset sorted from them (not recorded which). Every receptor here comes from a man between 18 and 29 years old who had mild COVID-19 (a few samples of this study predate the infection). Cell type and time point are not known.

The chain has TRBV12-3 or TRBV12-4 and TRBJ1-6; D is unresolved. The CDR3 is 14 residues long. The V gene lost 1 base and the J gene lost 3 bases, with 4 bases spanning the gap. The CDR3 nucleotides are TGTGCCAGCAGTTTAGACAGCTATAATTCACCCCTCCACTTT. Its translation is CASSLDSYNSPLHF.

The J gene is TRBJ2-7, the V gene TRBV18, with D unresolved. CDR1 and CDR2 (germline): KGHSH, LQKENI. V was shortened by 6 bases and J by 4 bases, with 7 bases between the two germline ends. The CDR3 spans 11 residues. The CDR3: CASSEEYEQYF. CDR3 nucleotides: TGTGCCAGCTCTGAGGAGTACGAGCAGTACTTC.

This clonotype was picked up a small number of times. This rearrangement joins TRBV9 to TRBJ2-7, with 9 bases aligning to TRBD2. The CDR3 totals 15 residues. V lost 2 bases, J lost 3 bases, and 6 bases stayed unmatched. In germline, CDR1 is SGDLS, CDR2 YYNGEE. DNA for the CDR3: TGTGCCAGCAGCGTTAGCGGGGGAGAAATCTACGAGCAGTACTTC. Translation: CASSVSGGEIYEQYF.

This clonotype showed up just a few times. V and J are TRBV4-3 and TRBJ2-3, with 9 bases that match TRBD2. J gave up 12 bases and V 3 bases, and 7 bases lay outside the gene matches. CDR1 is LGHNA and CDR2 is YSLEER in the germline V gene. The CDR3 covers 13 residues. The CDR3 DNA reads TGCGCCAGCAGCCATGTGGGACTAGCCGCCCAGTATTTT. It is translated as CASSHVGLAAQYF.

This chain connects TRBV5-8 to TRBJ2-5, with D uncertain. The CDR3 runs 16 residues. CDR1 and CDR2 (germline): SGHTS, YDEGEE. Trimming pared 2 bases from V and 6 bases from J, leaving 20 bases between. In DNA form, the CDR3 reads TGTGCCAGCAGCTTTGGGTCCTGGCAGGTGGGGAAGACCCAGTACTTC. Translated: CASSFGSWQVGKTQYF. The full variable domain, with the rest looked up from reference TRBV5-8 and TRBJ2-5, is EAGVTQSPTHLIKTRGQQATLRCSPISGHTSVYWYQQALGLGLQFLLWYDEGEERNRGNFPPRFSGRQFPNYSSELNVNALELEDSALYLCASSFGSWQVGKTQYFGPGTRLLVL.

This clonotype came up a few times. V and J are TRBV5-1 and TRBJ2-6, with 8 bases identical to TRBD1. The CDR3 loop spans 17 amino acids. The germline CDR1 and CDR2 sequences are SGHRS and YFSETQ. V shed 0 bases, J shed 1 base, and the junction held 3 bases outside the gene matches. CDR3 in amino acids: CASSLVGQGSGANVLTF. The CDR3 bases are TGCGCCAGCAGCTTGGTCGGACAGGGTTCTGGGGCCAACGTCCTGACTTTC.

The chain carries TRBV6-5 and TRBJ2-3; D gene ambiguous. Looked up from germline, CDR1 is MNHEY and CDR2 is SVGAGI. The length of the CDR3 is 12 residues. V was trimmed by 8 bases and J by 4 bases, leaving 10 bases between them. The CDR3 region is CASGQVSDTQYF. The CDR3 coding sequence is TGTGCCAGCGGCCAGGTTTCAGATACGCAGTATTTT.

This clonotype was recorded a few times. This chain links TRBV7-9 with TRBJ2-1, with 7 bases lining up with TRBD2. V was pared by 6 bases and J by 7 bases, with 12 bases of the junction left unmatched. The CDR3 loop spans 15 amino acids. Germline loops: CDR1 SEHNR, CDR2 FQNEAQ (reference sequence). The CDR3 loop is CASRGAAGILNEQFF. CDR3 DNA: TGTGCCAGCAGGGGCGCAGCGGGGATCTTGAATGAGCAGTTCTTC.

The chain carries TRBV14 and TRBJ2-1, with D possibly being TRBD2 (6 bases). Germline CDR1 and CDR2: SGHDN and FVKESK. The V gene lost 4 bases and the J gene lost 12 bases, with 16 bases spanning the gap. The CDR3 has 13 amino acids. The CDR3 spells CASSPGLRWGQFF. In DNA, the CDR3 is TGTGCCAGCAGCCCAGGACTACGGTGGGGGCAGTTCTTC.

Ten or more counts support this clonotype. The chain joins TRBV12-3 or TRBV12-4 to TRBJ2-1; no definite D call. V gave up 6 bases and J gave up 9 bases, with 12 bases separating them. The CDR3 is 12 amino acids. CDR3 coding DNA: TGTGCCAGCAGCCTTCAGGTTCCTGAGCAGTTCTTC. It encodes CASSLQVPEQFF.

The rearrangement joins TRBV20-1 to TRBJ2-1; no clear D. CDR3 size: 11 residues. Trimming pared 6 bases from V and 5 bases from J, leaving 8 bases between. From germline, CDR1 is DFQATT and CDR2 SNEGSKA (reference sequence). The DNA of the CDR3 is TGCAGTGCCCAGAAGCACAATGAGCAGTTCTTC. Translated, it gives CSAQKHNEQFF.

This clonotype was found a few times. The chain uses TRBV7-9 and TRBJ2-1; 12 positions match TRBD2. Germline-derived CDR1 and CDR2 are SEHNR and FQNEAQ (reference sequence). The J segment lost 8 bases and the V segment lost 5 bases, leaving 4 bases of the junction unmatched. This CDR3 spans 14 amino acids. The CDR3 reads CASSPTSGGDEQFF. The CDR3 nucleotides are TGTGCCAGCAGCCCGACTAGCGGGGGCGATGAGCAGTTCTTC. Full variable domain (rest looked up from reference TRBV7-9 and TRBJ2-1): DTGVSQNPRHKITKRGQNVTFRCDPISEHNRLYWYRQTLGQGPEFLTYFQNEAQLEKSRLLSDRFSAERPKGSFSTLEIQRTEQGDSAMYLCASSPTSGGDEQFFGPGTRLTVL.

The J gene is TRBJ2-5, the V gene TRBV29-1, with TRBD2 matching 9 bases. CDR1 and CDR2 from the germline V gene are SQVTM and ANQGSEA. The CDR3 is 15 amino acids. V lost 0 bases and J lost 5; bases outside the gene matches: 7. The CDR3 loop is CSVEEGRGGLETQYF. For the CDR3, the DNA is TGCAGCGTTGAAGAGGGGCGGGGGGGCCTCGAGACCCAGTACTTC.

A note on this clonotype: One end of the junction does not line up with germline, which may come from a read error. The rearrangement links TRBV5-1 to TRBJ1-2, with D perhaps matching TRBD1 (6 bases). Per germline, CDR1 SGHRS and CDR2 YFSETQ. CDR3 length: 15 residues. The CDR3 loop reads CASSLGTVLSQSYPF. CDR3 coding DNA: TGCGCCAGCAGCTTGGGGACAGTCCTAAGTCAGAGCTACCCCTTC.

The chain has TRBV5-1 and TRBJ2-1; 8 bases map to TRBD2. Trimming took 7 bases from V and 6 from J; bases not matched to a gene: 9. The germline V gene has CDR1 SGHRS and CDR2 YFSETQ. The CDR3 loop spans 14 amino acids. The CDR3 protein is CASDLGTSANEQFF. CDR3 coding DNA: TGCGCCAGCGACCTCGGGACTAGTGCCAATGAGCAGTTCTTC.

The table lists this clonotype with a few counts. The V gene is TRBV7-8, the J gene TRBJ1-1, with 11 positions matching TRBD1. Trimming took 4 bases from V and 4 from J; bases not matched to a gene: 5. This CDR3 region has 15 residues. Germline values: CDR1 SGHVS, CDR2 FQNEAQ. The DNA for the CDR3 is TGTGCCAGCAGCTCGAAGGGACAGGGGGGCACTGAAGCTTTCTTT. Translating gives CASSSKGQGGTEAFF.